A selection of T cell receptor beta chains follows, all from one sample in a study of multiple sclerosis patients with progressive multifocal leukoencephalopathy. Repertoires were generated with immunoSEQ multiplex PCR, while TCRdb's copy carries only in-frame clones and drops some. The sample contains fewer than 40,000 clones, approximately 91% of which appear only once. Sequencing input: PBMCs. The receptors here all came from a human donor with multiple sclerosis. Both conserved end residues are part of each CDR3. Fields, in order: V gene, clone size, J gene, D gene, CDR3 DNA, CDR3 protein. A D gene is named only where the DNA matches it firmly. Clone size, where shown, is once, few, many, or a class for clones that have expanded.

V gene: TRBV30; clone size: -; J gene: TRBJ2-7; D gene: TRBD2; CDR3 DNA: TGTGCCTGGAGAAGCGGGAGGGATTACGAGCAGTACTTC; CDR3 protein: CAWRSGRDYEQYF
V gene: TRBV19; clone size: -; J gene: TRBJ1-2; D gene: TRBD1; CDR3 DNA: TGTGCCAGTAGCAAACCTTCTGGACAGGGCTATGGCTACACCTTC; CDR3 protein: CASSKPSGQGYGYTF
V gene: TRBV29-1; clone size: -; J gene: TRBJ2-7; D gene: -; CDR3 DNA: TGCAGCGTTGGAGGGACGGAGCCCTACGAGCAGTACTTC; CDR3 protein: CSVGGTEPYEQYF
V gene: TRBV7-2; clone size: -; J gene: TRBJ2-7; D gene: TRBD1; CDR3 DNA: TGTGCCAGCAGCTTAGGGGGGACAGGAGTCTACGAGCAGTACTTC; CDR3 protein: CASSLGGTGVYEQYF
V gene: TRBV19; clone size: -; J gene: TRBJ1-1; D gene: -; CDR3 DNA: TGTGCCAGTAGTATTAAGGGGACGGCAATGAACACTGAAGCTTTCTTT; CDR3 protein: CASSIKGTAMNTEAFF
V gene: TRBV2; clone size: -; J gene: TRBJ2-1; D gene: TRBD2; CDR3 DNA: TGTGCCAGCAGTGGACTAGCGGGAGTAGGTGAGCAGTTCTTC; CDR3 protein: CASSGLAGVGEQFF
V gene: TRBV18; clone size: -; J gene: TRBJ1-2; D gene: -; CDR3 DNA: TGTGCCAGCTCACAAGACAGCCTCGGCTACACCTTC; CDR3 protein: CASSQDSLGYTF
V gene: TRBV6-1; clone size: once; J gene: TRBJ2-7; D gene: -; CDR3 DNA: TGTGCCAGCAGTGGAGGACAGGAGGGGGCCTACGAGCAGTACTTC; CDR3 protein: CASSGGQEGAYEQYF
V gene: TRBV7-9; clone size: -; J gene: TRBJ1-4; D gene: -; CDR3 DNA: TGTGCCAGCAGCCACTTCGAGGGGGAAGGAGAAAAACTGTTTTTT; CDR3 protein: CASSHFEGEGEKLFF
V gene: TRBV21-1; clone size: -; J gene: TRBJ2-7; D gene: -; CDR3 DNA: TGTGCCAGCAGCAAAGTAGTAAGGAAGGGAAATCCGAAATACGAGCAGTACTTC; CDR3 protein: CASSKVVRKGNPKYEQYF
V gene: TRBV14; clone size: once; J gene: TRBJ2-1; D gene: TRBD2; CDR3 DNA: TGTGCCAGCAGCCACTCAGCGGGACCGCACTACAATGAGCAGTTCTTC; CDR3 protein: CASSHSAGPHYNEQFF
V gene: TRBV2; clone size: -; J gene: TRBJ2-2; D gene: -; CDR3 DNA: TGTGCCAGCAAGCCCCAATTTGGTGGTATCGGGGAGCTGTTTTTT; CDR3 protein: CASKPQFGGIGELFF
V gene: TRBV15; clone size: -; J gene: TRBJ2-2; D gene: -; CDR3 DNA: TGTGCCACCAGCAGAGGGAAGACCTTTGTTAAAACCGGGGAGCTGTTTTTT; CDR3 protein: CATSRGKTFVKTGELFF
V gene: TRBV28; clone size: -; J gene: TRBJ2-3; D gene: TRBD2; CDR3 DNA: TGTGCCAGCAGCGTCCCTAGCGGGAGCGTTCGTCCAGATACGCAGTATTTT; CDR3 protein: CASSVPSGSVRPDTQYF
V gene: TRBV15; clone size: -; J gene: TRBJ1-2; D gene: -; CDR3 DNA: TGTGCCACCAGCGCACGAACAGGGATCGGCTATGGCTACACCTTC; CDR3 protein: CATSARTGIGYGYTF
V gene: TRBV4-3; clone size: once; J gene: TRBJ2-7; D gene: -; CDR3 DNA: TGCGCCAGCAGCCAAGAACGTGCCCCCCCCTACGAGCAGTACTTC; CDR3 protein: CASSQERAPPYEQYF
V gene: TRBV6-5; clone size: -; J gene: TRBJ1-2; D gene: -; CDR3 DNA: TGTGCCAGCAGTTACTCGGAATGGTATGCTAACTATGGCTACACCTTC; CDR3 protein: CASSYSEWYANYGYTF
V gene: TRBV5-6; clone size: once; J gene: TRBJ1-6; D gene: -; CDR3 DNA: TGTGCCAGCAGCTTGCAGGGGTTAGGTTCACCCCTCCACTTT; CDR3 protein: CASSLQGLGSPLHF
V gene: TRBV7-2; clone size: -; J gene: TRBJ2-7; D gene: -; CDR3 DNA: TGTGCCAGCAGCTCTAGTGGACTAATTACTTACGAGCAGTACTTC; CDR3 protein: CASSSSGLITYEQYF
V gene: TRBV28; clone size: -; J gene: TRBJ1-2; D gene: -; CDR3 DNA: TGTGCCACCTTCGGACAGCTATCACCTCACTATGGCTACACCTTC; CDR3 protein: CATFGQLSPHYGYTF
V gene: TRBV10-3; clone size: -; J gene: TRBJ2-5; D gene: TRBD2; CDR3 DNA: TGTGCCATCAGTGCGCCGCAAACTAGCGGGAGATCGCCGGATGAGCAGTACTTC; CDR3 protein: CAISAPQTSGRSPDEQYF
V gene: TRBV7-2; clone size: -; J gene: TRBJ1-1; D gene: -; CDR3 DNA: TGTGCCAGCAGCTTCAGGGGGAACACTGAAGCTTTCTTT; CDR3 protein: CASSFRGNTEAFF
V gene: TRBV5-4; clone size: few; J gene: TRBJ2-5; D gene: -; CDR3 DNA: TGTGCCAGCAGCTTGGGGGGGTCCCAAGAGACCCAGTACTTC; CDR3 protein: CASSLGGSQETQYF
V gene: TRBV18; clone size: -; J gene: TRBJ2-7; D gene: -; CDR3 DNA: TGTGCCAGCTCACCATTCTTCCGACGGACCTCCTACGAGCAGTACTTC; CDR3 protein: CASSPFFRRTSYEQYF
V gene: TRBV27; clone size: -; J gene: TRBJ1-2; D gene: -; CDR3 DNA: TGTGCCAGCAGTTTAAGGGCCCAGGGTGGGTATGGCTACACCTTC; CDR3 protein: CASSLRAQGGYGYTF
V gene: TRBV19; clone size: few; J gene: TRBJ1-5; D gene: -; CDR3 DNA: TGTGCCAGTAGCCGGGCCCCGACCAATTCAGCCCAGCATTTT; CDR3 protein: CASSRAPTNSAQHF
V gene: TRBV6-5; clone size: -; J gene: TRBJ1-4; D gene: -; CDR3 DNA: TGTGCCAGCAGTTACTCGAATGCCGAGGTGGATGAAAAACTGTTTTTT; CDR3 protein: CASSYSNAEVDEKLFF
V gene: TRBV10-3; clone size: -; J gene: TRBJ1-5; D gene: -; CDR3 DNA: TGTGCCATCAGTGAGTCTAGACAGGCCGGTCAGCCCCAGCATTTT; CDR3 protein: CAISESRQAGQPQHF
V gene: TRBV19; clone size: few; J gene: TRBJ1-1; D gene: -; CDR3 DNA: TGTGCCAGTATAGTCAGGGGAAGGACTGAAGCTTTCTTT; CDR3 protein: CASIVRGRTEAFF
V gene: TRBV21-1; clone size: -; J gene: TRBJ2-6; D gene: -; CDR3 DNA: TGTGCCAGCAGTGCAGTTTTAGCTACAACAAGTCGGGCCAACGTCCTGACTTTC; CDR3 protein: CASSAVLATTSRANVLTF
V gene: TRBV18; clone size: -; J gene: TRBJ2-2; D gene: TRBD1; CDR3 DNA: TGTGCCAGCTCACCGCGACAGGGGTCGAACACCGGGGAGCTGTTTTTT; CDR3 protein: CASSPRQGSNTGELFF
V gene: TRBV6-6; clone size: -; J gene: TRBJ1-1; D gene: -; CDR3 DNA: TGTGCCAGCAGCCTTACAGGGTTTTCTGAAGCTTTCTTT; CDR3 protein: CASSLTGFSEAFF
V gene: TRBV19; clone size: -; J gene: TRBJ2-5; D gene: TRBD2; CDR3 DNA: TGTGCCAGTAGTATGGGACTAGCCTTTACTCTTGGGGCCCAGTACTTC; CDR3 protein: CASSMGLAFTLGAQYF
V gene: TRBV27; clone size: -; J gene: TRBJ1-2; D gene: -; CDR3 DNA: TGTGCCAGCAGTTTGGCCAGGGGATTGGGTTATGGCTACACCTTC; CDR3 protein: CASSLARGLGYGYTF
V gene: TRBV6-5; clone size: -; J gene: TRBJ1-2; D gene: -; CDR3 DNA: TGTGCCAGCAGTTACTTCGGACCGCGAGGGGATGGCTACACCTTC; CDR3 protein: CASSYFGPRGDGYTF
V gene: TRBV19; clone size: -; J gene: TRBJ1-5; D gene: -; CDR3 DNA: TGTGCCAGTAGGAGCCGGGACGGCTACTCCTTGATAGGCAATCAGCCCCAGCATTTT; CDR3 protein: CASRSRDGYSLIGNQPQHF
V gene: TRBV6-4; clone size: -; J gene: TRBJ1-3; D gene: -; CDR3 DNA: TGTGCCAGCAGATTCGGGGAGGGCAACACCATATATTTT; CDR3 protein: CASRFGEGNTIYF
V gene: TRBV27; clone size: -; J gene: TRBJ2-7; D gene: TRBD1; CDR3 DNA: TGTGCCAGCAGCCGAACAGGGGTAGGGGAGCAGTACTTC; CDR3 protein: CASSRTGVGEQYF
V gene: TRBV20-1; clone size: few; J gene: TRBJ2-7; D gene: -; CDR3 DNA: TGCAGTGCTGACAAAGTCTGGCAGTACTTC; CDR3 protein: CSADKVWQYF
V gene: TRBV19; clone size: -; J gene: TRBJ1-6; D gene: -; CDR3 DNA: TGTGCCAGTAATGGAGGGCCTGGTAATTCACCCCTCCACTTT; CDR3 protein: CASNGGPGNSPLHF
V gene: TRBV28; clone size: -; J gene: TRBJ1-2; D gene: -; CDR3 DNA: TGTGCCAGCAGTTTACTAGCAGGTCTGCCCGATGGCTACACCTTC; CDR3 protein: CASSLLAGLPDGYTF
V gene: TRBV6-5; clone size: -; J gene: TRBJ1-2; D gene: -; CDR3 DNA: TGTGCCAGCAGTTACTCGCGGGCAGCGGGCTATGGCTACACCTTC; CDR3 protein: CASSYSRAAGYGYTF
V gene: TRBV7-8; clone size: -; J gene: TRBJ1-4; D gene: -; CDR3 DNA: TGTGCCACCGGAATCACTAATGAAAAACTGTTTTTT; CDR3 protein: CATGITNEKLFF
V gene: TRBV27; clone size: once; J gene: TRBJ2-7; D gene: -; CDR3 DNA: TGTGCCAGCAGTTTATTGATGGGACACTACGAGCAGTACTTC; CDR3 protein: CASSLLMGHYEQYF
V gene: TRBV7-2; clone size: -; J gene: TRBJ2-7; D gene: TRBD2; CDR3 DNA: TGTGCCAGCAGCTTAGGGGGACTAGCGAGCAGCTCCTACGAGCAGTACTTC; CDR3 protein: CASSLGGLASSSYEQYF
V gene: TRBV18; clone size: -; J gene: TRBJ2-2; D gene: -; CDR3 DNA: TGTGCCAGCTCATCGCAGGGGATGGAGAGCGGGGAGCTGTTTTTT; CDR3 protein: CASSSQGMESGELFF
V gene: TRBV4-2; clone size: -; J gene: TRBJ2-2; D gene: TRBD2; CDR3 DNA: TGTGCCAGCAGCCAAGTAGGAGGCGGGAGGGCCCTCGCCGGGGAGCTGTTTTTT; CDR3 protein: CASSQVGGGRALAGELFF
V gene: TRBV5-6; clone size: once; J gene: TRBJ2-1; D gene: TRBD2; CDR3 DNA: TGTGCCAGCAGCTTGGGGGGGAGGGCCGGGAATGAGCAGTTCTTC; CDR3 protein: CASSLGGRAGNEQFF
V gene: TRBV6-6; clone size: -; J gene: TRBJ1-1; D gene: TRBD1; CDR3 DNA: TGTGCCAGCAGTGACAGGGATGGGACTGAAGCTTTCTTT; CDR3 protein: CASSDRDGTEAFF
V gene: TRBV7-6; clone size: once; J gene: TRBJ2-3; D gene: -; CDR3 DNA: TGTGCCAGCAGCTTAGGTCAGGGAGGCCGCACAGATACGCAGTATTTT; CDR3 protein: CASSLGQGGRTDTQYF
V gene: TRBV2; clone size: -; J gene: TRBJ1-1; D gene: -; CDR3 DNA: TGTGCCACCTCAAAAACCAGAAACACTGAAGCTTTCTTT; CDR3 protein: CATSKTRNTEAFF
V gene: TRBV19; clone size: -; J gene: TRBJ2-1; D gene: -; CDR3 DNA: TGTGCCAGTAATCGGGACGGGTCGTACTACAATGAGCAGTTCTTC; CDR3 protein: CASNRDGSYYNEQFF
V gene: TRBV2; clone size: -; J gene: TRBJ1-1; D gene: -; CDR3 DNA: TGTGCCAGCAGCAAAGAGGGCCTAAACACTGAAGCTTTCTTT; CDR3 protein: CASSKEGLNTEAFF
V gene: TRBV12-5; clone size: -; J gene: TRBJ2-3; D gene: -; CDR3 DNA: TGTGCTAGTGGTTTGGCAACGGGGACAGATACGCAGTATTTT; CDR3 protein: CASGLATGTDTQYF
V gene: TRBV5-1; clone size: -; J gene: TRBJ1-2; D gene: -; CDR3 DNA: TGCGCCAGCAGCTTATCGGGTCGGCCCGAGGGAGTCTATGGCTACACCTTC; CDR3 protein: CASSLSGRPEGVYGYTF
V gene: TRBV5-1; clone size: -; J gene: TRBJ2-7; D gene: -; CDR3 DNA: TGCGCCAGCAGCTTGGTAGGAGGGCCCTACGAGCAGTACTTC; CDR3 protein: CASSLVGGPYEQYF
V gene: TRBV28; clone size: -; J gene: TRBJ2-1; D gene: TRBD2; CDR3 DNA: TGTGCCAGCAGTCTACCGGGACTAGCGGGAAGGGGTGAGCAGTTCTTC; CDR3 protein: CASSLPGLAGRGEQFF
V gene: TRBV12-5; clone size: -; J gene: TRBJ2-7; D gene: TRBD2; CDR3 DNA: TGTGCTAGTGGTTATTACCTTAGCGGGAGAGGTTTCGAGCAGTACTTC; CDR3 protein: CASGYYLSGRGFEQYF